One sample yielded the 7 T cell receptor beta chains listed below, sequenced in a study of blood T cell repertoires in COVID-19 (TCRdb year 2020). Library generation was performed with the immunoSEQ multiplex PCR assay. TCRdb carries this immuneACCESS record with in-frame sequences only. Its versions omit some clonotypes, under half of them owing to an unresolved V gene in the studies checked, with the rest unexplained. This sample has more than 65,000 clones in its table, and around 88% of those were observed once. Clones ranked in the top ten supply 5.4% of the sample. Specimen: peripheral blood. The source of these receptors is a man in his sixties with acute or convalescent COVID-19.

The chain uses TRBV5-1 and TRBJ1-2; 7 bases are a match to TRBD1. Germline V lookup: CDR1 SGHRS, CDR2 YFSETQ. This CDR3 is built from 15 residues. The V segment lost 4 bases and the J segment 6 bases; nucleotides outside the gene matches: 12. The CDR3 reads CASSPPLEGADGYTF. The CDR3 DNA reads as TGCGCCAGCAGCCCCCCGTTGGAGGGGGCCGATGGCTACACCTTC.

V usage is TRBV3-1 (or the pseudogene TRBV3-2) and J usage is TRBJ2-2, with D maybe TRBD2 (6 bases). V lost 1 base and J lost 5, with 17 bases in between. The CDR3 spans 17 residues. In germline, CDR1 is LGHDT, CDR2 YNNKEL (reference sequence). CDR3 sequence reads: CASSQVGPGDGTGELFF. CDR3 DNA: TGTGCCAGCAGCCAAGTTGGTCCGGGGGATGGTACCGGGGAGCTGTTTTTT.

This chain links TRBV20-1 with TRBJ2-7; 13 bases are shared with TRBD2. CDR3 length: 18 amino acids. Germline CDR1 and CDR2: DFQATT and SNEGSKA (reference sequence). V was clipped by 3 bases and J by 2 bases; unmatched bases: 13. The CDR3 DNA reads as TGCAGTGCTAGTCTAATTAGGCCCGGGACTAGCGGGGCCTACGAGCAGTACTTC. Protein: CSASLIRPGTSGAYEQYF.

The CDR3 DNA sequence: TGCGCCAGCAGCTTGGGAGGGGGCGGGACCTACGAGCAGTACTTC. Translation gives CASSLGGGGTYEQYF. The chain is built from TRBV5-1 and TRBJ2-7; maybe TRBD1 (7 bases). This CDR3 spans 15 amino acids. Germline CDR1 and CDR2: SGHRS and YFSETQ. Trimming took 0 bases from V and 2 from J, leaving 12 bases between them.

The table lists this clone with a few counts. The V call is TRBV15, the J call TRBJ1-6, with a tentative D call TRBD1 (6 bases). The germline gives CDR1 LNHNV, CDR2 YYDKDF (reference sequence). Trimming cost V 0 bases and J 6 bases, with 15 bases left between them. This CDR3 contains 17 residues. This chain's CDR3 is CATSRDGAGAVNSPLHF. The DNA for the CDR3 is TGTGCCACCAGCAGAGACGGGGCGGGGGCGGTTAATTCACCCCTCCACTTT.

The chain combines TRBV7-9 with TRBJ2-3, with TRBD2 matching 10 bases. CDR1 is SEHNR and CDR2 is FQNEAQ in the germline V gene (reference sequence). V gave up 2 bases and J gave up 0 bases; unmatched junction bases: 2. The CDR3 sequence is 16 residues long. CDR3 in DNA: TGTGCCAGCAGCTTAAGCGGGGGGGCTAGCACAGATACGCAGTATTTT. It encodes CASSLSGGASTDTQYF.

The chain combines TRBV5-1 with TRBJ1-2, with 10 bases matching TRBD1. J lost 6 bases, V lost 4 bases, and 9 bases had no gene match. The CDR3 length is 15 residues. The germline gives CDR1 SGHRS, CDR2 YFSETQ. The DNA of the CDR3 is TGCGCCAGCAGCGAATCGGACAGGGGGTGGAATGGCTACACCTTC. Translating gives CASSESDRGWNGYTF.